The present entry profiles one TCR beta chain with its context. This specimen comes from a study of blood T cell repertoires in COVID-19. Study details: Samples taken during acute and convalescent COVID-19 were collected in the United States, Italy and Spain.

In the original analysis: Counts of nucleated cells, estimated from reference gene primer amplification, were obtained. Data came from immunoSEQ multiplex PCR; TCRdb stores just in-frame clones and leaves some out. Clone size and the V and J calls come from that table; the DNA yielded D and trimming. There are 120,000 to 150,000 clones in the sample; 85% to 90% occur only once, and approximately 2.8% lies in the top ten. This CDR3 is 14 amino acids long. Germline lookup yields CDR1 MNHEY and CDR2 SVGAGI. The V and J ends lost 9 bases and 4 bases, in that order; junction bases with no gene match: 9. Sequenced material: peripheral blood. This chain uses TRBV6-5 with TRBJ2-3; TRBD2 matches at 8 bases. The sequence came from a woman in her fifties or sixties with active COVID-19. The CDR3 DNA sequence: TGTGCCAGTTACGGGCTAGCGGGTTCAGATACGCAGTATTTT. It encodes CASYGLAGSDTQYF.